This T cell receptor beta chain stems from a study of human T cells and chemical hapten exposure. Trimming pared 0 bases from V and 6 bases from J, leaving 12 bases between. CDR3 length equals 15 residues. The germline gives CDR1 MGHRA, CDR2 YSYEKL. TCRdb used MiXCR to reprocess the RACE reads, holding one entry per CDR3 protein. The sample contains 25,000 to 35,000 distinct CDR3 sequences, over 4.5% of which appear only once. Time point in this sample: patch test 3, about 24 weeks after DPC sensitization. Specified treatment: therapeutic diphenylcyclopropenone sensitization with weekly scalp DPC. Each donor was an alopecia patient between 18 and 70 years of age who qualified for DPC. This clonotype showed up many times.

The receptor's source is a man aged 30 to 39 with alopecia areata. Some clones in this sample may be carry-over from other donors' samples. The chain couples TRBV4-1 to TRBJ1-5, with D hard to call. The sequencing here drew on whole blood, taken in connection with sensitization to the hapten diphenylcyclopropenone (DPC). The CDR3 sequence: CASSQEPGRGQPQHF. CDR3 nucleotide sequence: TGCGCCAGCAGCCAAGAACCGGGTCGAGGTCAGCCCCAGCATTTT.